This T cell receptor beta chain was documented in a study of cytomegalovirus exposure and HLA in healthy donors. Overall study results and limits: Confirmation in vitro established that a few CMV-associated chains were specific for CMV antigens. TCR clusters originating in the first cohort tended to co-occur in the 120 validation repertoires, according to a later analysis. Overall, approximately 150 TCR beta chains were annotated as cytomegalovirus-associated.

Concerning this clone itself: Its cognate antigen is unknown.

V dropped 6 bases and J dropped 3; count of bases not matched to a gene: 11. CDR1 is LGHNT, CDR2 FRNRAP, per germline. This CDR3 has 15 residues. Repertoires were generated with immunoSEQ multiplex PCR, while TCRdb's copy carries only in-frame clones and drops some. The table lists 280,000 or so clones, 88% of them singletons. Sequencing was carried out using PBMCs. This TCR was recovered from a woman aged 18-29 years in good health and CMV-seronegative. The gene calls are TRBV12-5 and TRBJ2-7, with 7 bases that match TRBD2. CDR3: CASGNEAGSNYEQYF. The CDR3 region has the DNA TGTGCTAGTGGCAACGAAGCGGGATCCAACTACGAGCAGTACTTC. Full variable domain (outside the CDR3, taken from reference TRBV12-5 and TRBJ2-7): DARVTQTPRHKVTEMGQEVTMRCQPILGHNTVFWYRQTMMQGLELLAYFRNRAPLDDSGMPKDRFSAEMPDATLATLKIQPSEPRDSAVYFCASGNEAGSNYEQYFGPGTRLTVT.